A single sample gave rise to the 2 T cell receptor beta chains below, sequenced in a study of blood T cells in healthy people across ages. Primed by a sample-barcoded 5' primer and a J-beta primer mix, a second PCR proceeded for about 6 to 12 cycles. Each CDR3 protein is one row after TCRdb ran MiXCR on the 5' RACE reads. This table holds about 640,000 distinct CDR3 sequences, under 65% found once. The sample consisted of blood. These receptors all stem from a man aged 55-75 years in good health.

The chain recombines TRBV14 with TRBJ1-4; D is ambiguous. This CDR3 spans 15 amino acids. Trimming took off 2 bases at V and 7 bases at J, with 14 bases between the two ends. Germline V gene sequence: CDR1 SGHDN, CDR2 FVKESK. Here the CDR3 reads CASSQRLAWGEKLFF. The CDR3 DNA reads as TGTGCCAGCAGCCAACGTCTCGCCTGGGGTGAAAAACTGTTTTTT.

V and J are TRBV29-1 and TRBJ1-5; no firm D call. CDR3 size: 11 residues. Trimming removed 2 bases from V and 12 bases from J, with 11 bases in between. The germline CDR1 and CDR2 sequences are SQVTM and ANQGSEA. DNA of the CDR3: TGCAGCGTTGAACAAGCCGGGAACCAGCATTTT. This sequence encodes CSVEQAGNQHF.